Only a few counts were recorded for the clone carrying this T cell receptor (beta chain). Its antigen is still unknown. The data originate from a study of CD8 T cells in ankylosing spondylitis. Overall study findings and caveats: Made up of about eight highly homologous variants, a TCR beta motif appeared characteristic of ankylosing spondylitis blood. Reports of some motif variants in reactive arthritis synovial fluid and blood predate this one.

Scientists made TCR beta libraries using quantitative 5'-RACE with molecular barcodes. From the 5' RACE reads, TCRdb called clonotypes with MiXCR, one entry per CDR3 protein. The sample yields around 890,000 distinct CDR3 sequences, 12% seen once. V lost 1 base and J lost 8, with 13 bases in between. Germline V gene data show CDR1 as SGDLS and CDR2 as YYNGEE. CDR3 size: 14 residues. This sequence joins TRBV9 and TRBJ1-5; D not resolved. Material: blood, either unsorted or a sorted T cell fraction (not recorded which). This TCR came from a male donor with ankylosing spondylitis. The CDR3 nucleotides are TGTGCCAGCAGCGTATGGGCCCGTTTTGAGCCCCAGCATTTT. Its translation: CASSVWARFEPQHF.